These 14 T cell receptor beta chains came from one sample sequenced in a study of technical replicates of blood from a handful of donors. Sequencing used immunoSEQ multiplex PCR; TCRdb keeps in-frame clones, though not all of them. The table has some 87,000 clones, roughly 91% seen once. Material for sequencing was T cells isolated from PBMCs. These receptor sequences come from a human donor in good health.

The chain recombines TRBV6-5 with TRBJ2-7, with 9 bases matching TRBD1. Germline V lookup: CDR1 MNHEY, CDR2 SVGAGI. The V and J ends lost 6 bases and 3 bases, in that order; junction bases with no gene match: 9. The CDR3 has 15 amino acids. CDR3 amino acids: CASSPHRDRVYEQYF. CDR3 in DNA: TGTGCCAGCAGCCCCCACCGGGACAGGGTCTACGAGCAGTACTTC.

The CDR3 DNA follows: TGTGCCAGCAGCCCTCCGGGTAGCGATGAAAAACTGTTTTTT. Residues: CASSPPGSDEKLFF. The rearrangement links TRBV9 to TRBJ1-4, with unresolved D. V was clipped by 4 bases and J by 6 bases, with 13 bases between them. The CDR3 runs 14 residues. In germline, CDR1 is SGDLS, CDR2 YYNGEE.

The chain recombines TRBV10-1 with TRBJ2-5; 13 bases are shared with TRBD2. This CDR3 region has 15 residues. Germline lookup yields CDR1 WNHNN and CDR2 SYGVQD (reference sequence). V shed 3 bases, J shed 5 bases, and the junction held 3 bases outside the gene matches. CDR3 region: CASSDSGLAGETQYF. The CDR3, as DNA: TGCGCCAGCAGTGACTCGGGACTAGCGGGGGAGACCCAGTACTTC.

The chain employs TRBV5-4 and TRBJ2-2, with a weak D call TRBD1 (6 bases). This CDR3 comprises 16 residues. Germline V CDR1 and CDR2: SGHNT, YYREEE (reference sequence). The V end lost 5 bases, the J end lost 5 bases, and 19 bases lay between the germline ends. This CDR3 is CASRSGTSIWTGELFF. CDR3 bases: TGTGCCAGCAGGTCCGGGACAAGTATCTGGACCGGGGAGCTGTTTTTT.

This chain joins TRBV5-3 and TRBJ2-1, with 13 nucleotides matching TRBD2. TRBV5-3 is an open reading frame whose function is uncertain. The CDR3 is 16 residues long. Germline trimming cut 0 bases from V and 12 bases from J; bases unmatched to any gene: 9. DNA of the CDR3: TGTGCCAGAAGCTTGGGGACTAGCGGGAGTCTTTACCGGCAGTTCTTC. Translation gives CARSLGTSGSLYRQFF.

The genes are TRBV2 and TRBJ1-4, with a tentative D call TRBD1 (5 bases). Looked up from germline, CDR1 is SNHLY and CDR2 is FYNNEI. The length of the CDR3 is 14 residues. The ends were cut back, 6 bases at V and 2 bases at J, with 10 bases in the middle. In nucleotides, the CDR3 is TGTGCCAGCAGGGACACTTCTACTAATGAAAAACTGTTTTTT. Its protein is CASRDTSTNEKLFF.

This chain connects TRBV5-4 to TRBJ2-3; D is undetermined. V was pared by 2 bases and J by 2 bases, with 9 bases between. Germline values: CDR1 SGHNT, CDR2 YYREEE (reference sequence). The CDR3 totals 14 residues. CDR3 nucleotides: TGTGCCAGCAGCTTCGTGGGCACCACAGATACGCAGTATTTT. This gives the protein CASSFVGTTDTQYF.

This sequence joins TRBV15 and TRBJ1-3, with D hard to call. CDR1 LNHNV and CDR2 YYDKDF come from the germline V gene (reference sequence). The CDR3 is 15 residues long. V lost 8 bases to trimming and J lost 0 bases, with 14 bases between them. DNA of the CDR3: TGTGCCACCGACGGCGGGCGCTTCTCTGGAAACACCATATATTTT. This translates into CATDGGRFSGNTIYF. Full variable domain (missing parts from reference TRBV15 and TRBJ1-3): DAMVIQNPRYQVTQFGKPVTLSCSQTLNHNVMYWYQQKSSQAPKLLFHYYDKDFNNEADTPDNFQSRRPNTSFCFLDIRSPGLGDTAMYLCATDGGRFSGNTIYFGEGSWLTVV.

The rearrangement joins TRBV10-1 to TRBJ2-5, with D unresolved. This CDR3 spans 15 amino acids. Germline CDR1 and CDR2: WNHNN and SYGVQD (reference sequence). The V end lost 4 bases, the J end lost 1 base, and 13 bases lay between the germline ends. CDR3 nucleotides: TGCGCCAGCAGTGCGGTGGATGGGCCCCAAGAGACCCAGTACTTC. It yields the protein CASSAVDGPQETQYF.

There are a few counts of this clone. The chain couples TRBV29-1 to TRBJ1-1; 9 nucleotides agree with TRBD1. This CDR3 contains 16 residues. J lost 4 bases, V lost 1 base, and 10 bases had no gene match. Per the germline V gene, CDR1 is SQVTM and CDR2 is ANQGSEA. The CDR3 DNA reads as TGCAGCGTTGAAGGGGGACAGGGTCTCACGGTCACTGAAGCTTTCTTT. Amino acid sequence: CSVEGGQGLTVTEAFF.

This clone was recorded once. The chain joins TRBV7-9 to TRBJ1-5, with 8 bases that match TRBD1. The CDR3 contains 18 residues. V shed 4 bases, J shed 4 bases, and the junction held 15 bases outside the gene matches. Germline V gives CDR1 SEHNR, CDR2 FQNEAQ (reference sequence). The CDR3 nucleotides read TGTGCCAGCAGCTCCGCGGCTGGGAGAACAGGGGGAAATCAGCCCCAGCATTTT. It is translated as CASSSAAGRTGGNQPQHF.

The chain links TRBV6-6 to TRBJ2-2; maybe TRBD2 (5 bases). This CDR3 has 14 amino acids. Germline CDR1 is MNHNY and CDR2 is SVGAGI (reference sequence). Trimming stripped 3 bases from V and 3 bases from J, with 8 bases between. The CDR3 bases are TGTGCCAGCAGTTATAGCGCTTACACCGGGGAGCTGTTTTTT. As protein: CASSYSAYTGELFF.

This clone has only a few counts. V usage is TRBV27 and J usage is TRBJ2-7, with TRBD1 identical over 7 bases. Germline values: CDR1 MNHEY, CDR2 SMNVEV (reference sequence). V gave up 5 bases and J gave up 0 bases; unmatched junction bases: 4. The CDR3 totals 14 residues. The chain's CDR3 is CASSGTVSSYEQYF. As DNA, the CDR3 is TGTGCCAGCAGTGGGACAGTCAGCTCCTACGAGCAGTACTTC.

The rearrangement links TRBV15 to TRBJ2-7, with 9 bases matching TRBD1. The CDR3 is 14 amino acids. V lost 3 bases to trimming and J lost 5 bases; unmatched junction nucleotides: 5. Germline V gene sequence: CDR1 LNHNV, CDR2 YYDKDF (reference sequence). The CDR3 is CATSRGQGMDEQYF. The CDR3 region has the DNA TGTGCCACCAGCAGGGGACAGGGTATGGACGAGCAGTACTTC. Using reference TRBV15 and TRBJ2-7 for the parts outside the CDR3, the full variable domain is DAMVIQNPRYQVTQFGKPVTLSCSQTLNHNVMYWYQQKSSQAPKLLFHYYDKDFNNEADTPDNFQSRRPNTSFCFLDIRSPGLGDTAMYLCATSRGQGMDEQYFGPGTRLTVT.